These 18 T cell receptor beta chains originate from one sample sequenced in a study of CD4 T cells in relation to SARS-CoV-2 and coronaviruses. Some clones are missing from TCRdb's copy, which holds only in-frame ones; the method was immunoSEQ multiplex PCR. The data hold some 35,000 clones, with around 82% observed a single time. Antigen specificity for these receptors is unknown. Source material: naive CD4+ T cells from PBMCs, cultured in vitro. Subset here: naive CD4+ T cells isolated by negative enrichment. Receptors were obtained from an adult with COVID-19.

V is TRBV7-3 and J is TRBJ2-4; 12 bases are a match to TRBD2. The CDR3 length is 18 residues. Germline lookup yields CDR1 SGHTA and CDR2 FQGTGA. Unmatched junction bases numbered 9, after V lost 5 bases and J lost 1 base. In DNA, the CDR3 is TGTGCCAGCAGCGCAAGGACTAGCGGGGAAGGGGCCAAAAACATTCAGTACTTC. Translation gives CASSARTSGEGAKNIQYF.

This chain uses TRBV27 with TRBJ2-1; 7 bases align to TRBD2. J was trimmed by 4 bases and V by 6 bases; bases with no gene match: 9. From germline, CDR1 is MNHEY and CDR2 SMNVEV (reference sequence). This CDR3 is 15 amino acids long. The DNA of the CDR3 is TGTGCCAGCAGCCAAAACCGGGAGGTATACAATGAGCAGTTCTTC. Translation gives CASSQNREVYNEQFF.

The V gene is TRBV7-8, the J gene TRBJ2-3; D perhaps matches TRBD2 (6 bases). The ends were cut back, 3 bases at V and 5 bases at J, with 15 bases in the middle. Germline V gene data show CDR1 as SGHVS and CDR2 as FQNEAQ. This CDR3 spans 15 amino acids. CDR3 sequence reads: CASSFSTGERDTQYF. The DNA of the CDR3 is TGTGCCAGCAGCTTTTCCACGGGAGAAAGAGATACGCAGTATTTT.

The chain joins TRBV6-2 or TRBV6-3 to TRBJ1-1; no clear D. The V end lost 2 bases, the J end lost 11 bases, and 9 bases lay between the germline ends. The CDR3 is 11 amino acids. Germline lookup yields CDR1 MNHEY and CDR2 SVGEGT. CDR3 residues: CASSYTSSAFF. CDR3 bases: TGTGCCAGCAGTTACACCTCGAGCGCTTTCTTT.

The chain has TRBV6-2 or TRBV6-3 and TRBJ2-3; TRBD1 might be the D (6 bases). The germline CDR1 and CDR2 sequences are MNHEY and SVGEGT. Trimming shortened V by 4 bases and J by 2 bases, and 13 bases separated the two germline ends. CDR3 length equals 15 residues. The CDR3 sequence: CASSFRGPNTDTQYF. The CDR3 bases are TGTGCCAGCAGTTTCAGGGGACCTAACACAGATACGCAGTATTTT.

This chain joins TRBV12-3 or TRBV12-4 and TRBJ2-1; D possibly uses TRBD1 or TRBD2 (6 bases each). V lost 7 bases and J 5 bases, leaving 9 bases between the germline ends. The CDR3 loop spans 12 amino acids. The chain's CDR3 is CASTRGHNEQFF. CDR3 sequence (DNA): TGTGCCAGCACTCGGGGGCACAATGAGCAGTTCTTC.

The chain links TRBV18 to TRBJ2-1, with 10 nucleotides matching TRBD2. Per the germline V gene, CDR1 is KGHSH and CDR2 is LQKENI. J was trimmed by 8 bases and V by 2 bases; bases with no gene match: 9. CDR3 size: 16 residues. The CDR3 DNA reads as TGTGCCAGCTCACCAAGTGGGGCTAGCGGGAGCTATGAGCAGTTCTTC. Protein product: CASSPSGASGSYEQFF.

This chain uses TRBV6-4 with TRBJ2-2; D gene unclear. V lost 4 bases and J 0 bases, leaving 3 bases between the germline ends. CDR1 and CDR2 (germline): MRHNA, SNTAGT. The CDR3 is 13 amino acids. CDR3 sequence: CASSAANTGELFF. In DNA form, the CDR3 reads TGTGCCAGCAGTGCCGCGAACACCGGGGAGCTGTTTTTT.

The chain links TRBV29-1 to TRBJ2-1; 8 bases line up with TRBD2. This CDR3 contains 16 residues. CDR1 and CDR2 from the germline V gene are SQVTM and ANQGSEA. V shed 0 bases and J 1 base; nucleotides not matched to a gene: 5. CDR3 coding DNA: TGCAGCGTTGAAGATCGGGGCGGGAGGTCCTACAATGAGCAGTTCTTC. As protein: CSVEDRGGRSYNEQFF.

The CDR3 spells CASSYEGGATNEKLFF. The CDR3 DNA reads as TGTGCCAGCAGTTACGAGGGCGGTGCAACTAATGAAAAACTGTTTTTT. The V gene is TRBV6-5, the J gene TRBJ1-4; D ambiguous. This CDR3 contains 16 residues. Between the trimmed V and J ends, which lost 2 bases and 0 bases, there was a span of 10 bases. CDR1 is MNHEY, CDR2 SVGAGI, per germline.

The genes are TRBV28 and TRBJ1-5, with 9 nucleotides matching TRBD1. With 4 bases clipped from V and 0 bases from J, the junction kept 10 bases outside the gene matches. The CDR3 has 18 residues. Germline CDR1 reads MDHEN; CDR2 reads SYDVKM. CDR3 sequence: CASSSPRDRVNSNQPQHF. The CDR3 DNA reads TGTGCCAGCAGTTCTCCCAGGGACAGGGTGAATAGCAATCAGCCCCAGCATTTT.

The J gene is TRBJ1-2, the V gene TRBV6-4; no clear D gene. The CDR3 sequence is 10 residues long. CDR1 is MRHNA and CDR2 is SNTAGT in the germline V gene. The V end lost 10 bases, the J end lost 4 bases, and 7 bases lay between the germline ends. The CDR3 bases are TGTGCCAAGACCGGCTATGGCTACACCTTC. Protein sequence: CAKTGYGYTF.

V is TRBV27 and J is TRBJ2-4, with a possible D match to TRBD1 (6 bases). Trimming stripped 3 bases from V and 7 bases from J, with 10 bases between. The germline gives CDR1 MNHEY, CDR2 SMNVEV (reference sequence). The CDR3 spans 13 residues. The CDR3 protein is CASSLGASNIQYF. The CDR3 DNA reads TGTGCCAGCAGTTTGGGGGCCAGCAACATTCAGTACTTC.

The chain is built from TRBV28 and TRBJ2-3; a possible D gene is TRBD2 (5 bases). V was shortened by 1 base and J by 1 base, with 9 bases between the two germline ends. Germline V gene lookup returns CDR1 MDHEN and CDR2 SYDVKM. The CDR3 spans 15 residues. The CDR3 bases are TGTGCCAGCAGTTTATCGGGGATCCGCACAGATACGCAGTATTTT. It yields the protein CASSLSGIRTDTQYF.

The V and J genes are TRBV5-5 and TRBJ1-1; D not certain. The CDR3 extends over 18 amino acids. CDR1 is SGHKS, CDR2 YYEKEE, per germline (reference sequence). V shed 1 base and J shed 1 base, with 20 bases lying between them. CDR3: CASSLLTEVKRPNTEAFF. The CDR3 DNA sequence: TGTGCCAGCAGCTTGCTGACCGAAGTTAAACGACCGAACACTGAAGCTTTCTTT.

This chain joins TRBV11-3 and TRBJ2-1; TRBD2 matches 7 bases. Germline values: CDR1 SGHNT, CDR2 YENEEA. This CDR3 spans 19 amino acids. V dropped 5 bases and J dropped 4; count of bases not matched to a gene: 20. The DNA of the CDR3 is TGTGCCAGCAGCAACTCCGTACTAGCGACTAAGGTTCAGTACAATGAGCAGTTCTTC. Its protein product is CASSNSVLATKVQYNEQFF.

The chain couples TRBV27 to TRBJ2-3; D not resolved. The CDR3 has 11 residues. Germline CDR1 MNHEY, CDR2 SMNVEV (reference sequence). V was shortened by 7 bases and J by 4 bases, with 6 bases between the two germline ends. The DNA of the CDR3 is TGTGCCAGCATATCGGCAGATACGCAGTATTTT. Translated: CASISADTQYF.

The V and J genes are TRBV5-1 and TRBJ2-1, with 8 bases matching TRBD2. The CDR3 is 17 amino acids. Germline CDR1 is SGHRS and CDR2 is YFSETQ. V lost 3 bases and J lost 7; bases outside the gene matches: 15. Here the CDR3 reads CASSSSISGSLRNEQFF. The CDR3 DNA follows: TGCGCCAGCAGCTCGAGTATCAGCGGGAGCCTCAGGAATGAGCAGTTCTTC.